This T cell receptor beta chain was sequenced in a study of cytomegalovirus exposure and HLA in healthy donors. CDR1 and CDR2 from the germline V gene are LNHNV and YYDKDF (reference sequence). V dropped 2 bases and J dropped 4 bases, with 11 bases sitting between them. This CDR3 is 14 amino acids long. This PCR relied on a set of 60 Vbeta primers and 13 Jbeta primers. The table came from immunoSEQ multiplex PCR; TCRdb's copy has only in-frame clones and leaves some out. The record lists 95,000 to 150,000 clones, of which the ten most abundant hold around 3.6%. The V call is TRBV15, the J call TRBJ1-2, with D possibly matching TRBD1 (5 bases). Sample: PBMCs. The TCR was taken from a man aged 18 to 30 in good health and CMV-seronegative. CDR3 nucleotide sequence: TGTGCCACCAGCAGATCCAAGGGGCCCTATGGCTACACCTTC. Protein sequence: CATSRSKGPYGYTF.